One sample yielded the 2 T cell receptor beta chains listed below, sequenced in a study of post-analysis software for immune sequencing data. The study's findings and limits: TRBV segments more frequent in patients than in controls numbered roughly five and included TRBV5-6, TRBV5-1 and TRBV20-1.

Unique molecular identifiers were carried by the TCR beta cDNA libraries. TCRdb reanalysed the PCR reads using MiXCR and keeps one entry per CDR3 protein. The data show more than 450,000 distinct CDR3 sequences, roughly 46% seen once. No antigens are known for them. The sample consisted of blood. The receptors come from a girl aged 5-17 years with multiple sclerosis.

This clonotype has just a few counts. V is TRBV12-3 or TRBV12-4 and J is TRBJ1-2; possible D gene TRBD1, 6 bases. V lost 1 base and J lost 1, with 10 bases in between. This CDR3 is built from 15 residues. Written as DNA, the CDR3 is TGTGCCAGCAGTTTAGAAGGACAGCTTAACTATGGCTACACCTTC. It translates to CASSLEGQLNYGYTF.

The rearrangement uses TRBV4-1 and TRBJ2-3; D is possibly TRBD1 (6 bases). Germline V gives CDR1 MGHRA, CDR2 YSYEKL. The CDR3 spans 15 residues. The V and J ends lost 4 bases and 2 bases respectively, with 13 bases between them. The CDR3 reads CASSPHRVFTDTQYF. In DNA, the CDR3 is TGCGCCAGCAGCCCACACAGGGTATTCACAGATACGCAGTATTTT.